This T cell receptor (beta chain) was recovered during a study of spatial heterogeneity in lung cancer. TCRdb recomputed calls from the 5' RACE reads with MiXCR, one row per CDR3 protein. Of about 14,000 distinct CDR3 sequences listed, about 4.5% are singletons. In germline, CDR1 is SGHTA, CDR2 FQGNSA. The germline V and J ends were trimmed by 6 bases and 3 bases, with 15 bases remaining between them. CDR3 length: 15 amino acids. Study-wide results and limits: Tumor mutation count correlated with how many alpha and beta TCRs expanded intratumorally.

The time point: sample taken at primary tumor resection. Turning to this clonotype: Its target is unknown. This beta chain lies outside the target of a library built for alpha chains; its clone size means little.

The TCR was taken from a female donor with early-stage non-small cell lung cancer. The gene calls are TRBV7-2 and TRBJ1-5, with a tentative D call TRBD1 (6 bases). Source: lung tumor tissue, taken at surgery. The DNA of the CDR3 is TGTGCCAGCAGGATGGGGGCCCTGGCCAATCAGCCCCAGCATTTT. The encoded protein is CASRMGALANQPQHF.